This T cell receptor beta chain comes out of a study of post-analysis software for immune sequencing data. Whole-study context: Both relapsing-remitting and secondary progressive multiple sclerosis featured among the disease courses, as did progressive-relapsing multiple sclerosis.

This clonotype was found many times. The antigen is undetermined. Unique molecular identifiers tagged the TCR beta cDNA libraries. From the PCR reads, TCRdb called clonotypes with MiXCR, one entry per CDR3 protein. The table shows approximately 160,000 distinct CDR3 sequences, with 30% occurring only once. Study-wide points: Diversity measured as normalized Chao1 was significantly lower in multiple sclerosis patients than in controls. The study found TRBV5-6, TRBV5-1 and TRBV20-1 among 4 or 5 TRBV segments more frequent in patients than controls. Batch-mates among the samples co-clustered strongly by F measure.

The CDR3 sequence is 15 residues long. Losses at the gene ends were 5 bases for V and 2 bases for J; bases not matched to a gene: 8. Sequencing was done on a sample of blood. This TCR came from a girl between 10 and 17 years old with multiple sclerosis. J is TRBJ2-5 and V is TRBV12-3 or TRBV12-4; 7 positions agree with TRBD1. CDR3 amino acids: CASSPRARGQETQYF. The CDR3, as DNA: TGTGCCAGCAGTCCTCGGGCCAGGGGGCAAGAGACCCAGTACTTC.